This T cell receptor (delta chain) was found in a study of Vδ1+ human thymocytes. Study results and caveats: Unlike peripheral blood Vdelta1+ controls, thymic delta-chain sequences included approximately 20% Vdelta2 and few Vdelta3. Many TRG clonotypes were shared between donors; TRD repertoires were essentially private. Highly polyclonal TRG and TRD repertoires with Gaussian CDR3 length distributions appeared in thymus.

The sorted cells were CD3+ Vdelta1+ Vdelta2- thymocytes from alphabeta-depleted thymus. V dropped 0 bases and J dropped 0; count of bases not matched to a gene: 21. Germline V gives CDR1 TSWWSYY, CDR2 QGS. The CDR3 has 22 residues. This clone came up a few times. Its antigen remains unknown. The template was reverse-transcribed extracted RNA. The CDR3 regions were amplified by multiplex PCR from V-gene primers to a constant-region primer. TCRdb fed the multiplex PCR reads into CATT to redo clone calling. The sample includes some 73,000 delta-chain clones, 30% to 45% of them seen just once. The clonotype was recovered from a boy in the first two years of life who had congenital heart surgery. Material for sequencing was Vdelta1+ gamma-delta thymocytes from the thymus. Specified subset: FACS-sorted CD3+ TCRalphabeta- TCRVdelta1+ TCRVdelta2- thymocytes. The V and J genes are TRDV1 and TRDJ1; 8 bases map to TRDD3. The CDR3 region is CALGELFYWRGGIADYTDKLIF. For the CDR3, the DNA is TGTGCTCTTGGGGAACTTTTCTACTGGCGAGGGGGGATAGCGGATTACACCGATAAACTCATCTTT.